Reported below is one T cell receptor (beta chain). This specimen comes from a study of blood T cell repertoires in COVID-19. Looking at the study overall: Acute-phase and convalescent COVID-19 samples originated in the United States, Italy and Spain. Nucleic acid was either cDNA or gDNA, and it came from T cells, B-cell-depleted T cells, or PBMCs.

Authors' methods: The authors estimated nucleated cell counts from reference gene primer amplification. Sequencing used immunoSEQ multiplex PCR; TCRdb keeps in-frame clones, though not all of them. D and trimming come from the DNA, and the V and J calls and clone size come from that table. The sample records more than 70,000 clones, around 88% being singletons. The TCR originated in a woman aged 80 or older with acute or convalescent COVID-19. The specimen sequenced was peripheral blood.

The CDR3 region has the DNA TGTGCCAGCAGCCAAGTTCGGGACAGGCCCATCAATGAGCAGTTCTTC. Protein sequence: CASSQVRDRPINEQFF. This chain joins TRBV3-1 (or the pseudogene TRBV3-2) and TRBJ2-1; the match to TRBD1 covers 8 bases. Germline V lookup: CDR1 LGHDT, CDR2 YNNKEL (reference sequence). The CDR3 spans 16 residues. Trimming at V came to 1 base and at J to 6 bases, leaving 8 bases not matched to a gene.